The following is a T cell receptor beta chain sequence with its context. Its antigen is undetermined. V shed 4 bases and J shed 5 bases, with 12 bases lying between them. CDR3 length: 12 residues. Germline CDR1 is SQVTM and CDR2 is ANQGSEA. The record originates from a study of T cell responses to AZD1222 COVID-19 vaccine. Findings and limits, study-wide: Baseline seropositives among AZD1222 recipients totaled only 5 or 6. Close to half of all spike-specific TCRs reportedly target regions of the variants that are unmutated.

Repertoires were generated with immunoSEQ multiplex PCR, while TCRdb's copy carries only in-frame clones and drops some. This sample has 120,000 to 150,000 clones, with almost 90% found just once. Pooled in the analysis were second doses at about 4 or about 12 weeks. The clonotype comes from an adult who received the AZD1222 COVID-19 vaccine. The sample here was peripheral blood, taken 28 days after the second AZD1222 dose. The chain recombines TRBV29-1 with TRBJ2-7, with TRBD1 as a possible D gene (6 bases). Here the CDR3 reads CSVARGSDEQYF. CDR3 in DNA: TGCAGCGTTGCGAGGGGGAGCGACGAGCAGTACTTC.